One and the same sample provided the 26 T cell receptor beta chains below, sequenced in a study of cytomegalovirus exposure and HLA in healthy donors. 60 Vbeta and 13 Jbeta primers were used in PCR. Assay: immunoSEQ multiplex PCR; the TCRdb copy retains only in-frame clones and omits some. The profile covers about 160,000 clones, with around 69% appearing a single time and over 1.3% taken by the ten largest. The source material was PBMCs. Receptors originate from a man in his 60s in good health and CMV-seronegative.

This clone was found a few times. J is TRBJ1-5 and V is TRBV6-5; TRBD1 might be the D (5 bases). The V gene lost 11 bases and the J gene lost 7 bases, with 18 bases spanning the gap. The germline V gene has CDR1 MNHEY and CDR2 SVGAGI. CDR3 length equals 13 residues. The CDR3 reads CASLGGEGQPQHF. The CDR3 nucleotides read TGTGCCTCATTGGGGGGGGAAGGGCAGCCCCAGCATTTT.

The gene calls are TRBV11-2 and TRBJ2-5, with 7 bases aligning to TRBD2. This CDR3 is 14 amino acids long. The germline V gene has CDR1 SGHAT and CDR2 FQNNGV. The trim removed 2 bases at V and 5 bases at J, leaving 5 bases unmatched. DNA for the CDR3: TGTGCCAGCAGCTTAATGGGGGGGACGGAGACCCAGTACTTC. Protein sequence: CASSLMGGTETQYF.

The table lists this clone with a count of one. The chain carries TRBV5-4 and TRBJ2-1; 16 nucleotides align to TRBD2. This CDR3 is built from 15 residues. With 4 bases clipped from V and 8 bases from J, the junction kept 3 bases outside the gene matches. Germline loops: CDR1 SGHNT, CDR2 YYREEE (reference sequence). The CDR3 DNA follows: TGTGCCAGCAGCCCGGGACTAGCGGGAGGGTATGAGCAGTTCTTC. Its protein product is CASSPGLAGGYEQFF.

This clone has just one count. The chain joins TRBV27 to TRBJ2-7; possibly TRBD2 for D (7 bases). V lost 9 bases, J lost 4 bases, and 40 bases lay in between. Per germline, CDR1 MNHEY and CDR2 SMNVEV (reference sequence). There are 21 residues in the CDR3. The CDR3 nucleotides read TGTGCCAGTGGGGGGGCTGGGGACGTTGACCCCACCTTTATACCTATTTACGAGCAGTACTTC. Protein: CASGGAGDVDPTFIPIYEQYF.

With regard to this clone: A read error may account for a junction end that differs from germline. The rearrangement links TRBV7-9 to TRBJ2-7; D gene unclear. Germline CDR1 reads SEHNR; CDR2 reads FQNEAQ (reference sequence). The CDR3 contains 12 residues. The CDR3 DNA is TGTTCCAGCAGTCCGTCTATCTACGAGCAGTACTTC. Residues: CSSSPSIYEQYF.

V usage is TRBV7-6 and J usage is TRBJ2-1; 7 nucleotides match TRBD2. This CDR3 has 16 residues. Looked up from germline, CDR1 is SGHVS and CDR2 is FNYEAQ. The V gene end was trimmed by 0 bases and the J gene end by 4 bases; junction bases not matched to a gene: 6. The CDR3 region is CASSLAIGGGYNEQFF. The CDR3, as DNA: TGTGCCAGCAGCTTAGCGATTGGCGGGGGATACAATGAGCAGTTCTTC. Combining the CDR3 with reference TRBV7-6 and TRBJ2-1 gives the whole variable domain GAGVSQSPRYKVTKRGQDVALRCDPISGHVSLYWYRQALGQGPEFLTYFNYEAQQDKSGLPNDRFSAERPEGSISTLTIQRTEQRDSAMYRCASSLAIGGGYNEQFFGPGTRLTVL.

V usage is TRBV6-5 and J usage is TRBJ1-1; D uncertain. The CDR3 has 15 residues. The V end was cut by 0 bases, the J end by 2 bases, with 10 bases between. The germline V gene has CDR1 MNHEY and CDR2 SVGAGI. CDR3 coding DNA: TGTGCCAGCAGTTACTCGTCGGGAGGCAACACTGAAGCTTTCTTT. Amino acid sequence: CASSYSSGGNTEAFF.

The sample holds a few counts of this clone. CDR3 in amino acids: CASSFRAGLTDNEQFF. DNA for the CDR3: TGTGCCAGCAGTTTCCGGGCGGGGCTCACGGACAATGAGCAGTTCTTC. This sequence joins TRBV27 and TRBJ2-1; TRBD2 is a possible D gene (6 bases). V lost 3 bases to trimming and J lost 5 bases, with 17 bases between them. The CDR3 contains 16 residues. Germline V lookup: CDR1 MNHEY, CDR2 SMNVEV (reference sequence).

The chain recombines TRBV29-1 with TRBJ2-7, with 7 bases matching TRBD2. The CDR3 contains 15 residues. Germline trimming cut 1 base from V and 2 bases from J; bases unmatched to any gene: 8. Germline V lookup: CDR1 SQVTM, CDR2 ANQGSEA. CDR3 in DNA: TGCAGCGTTGAAGGGGAGGGGCGGACGGCCTACGAGCAGTACTTC. It specifies CSVEGEGRTAYEQYF.

Only one count was recorded for this clone. CDR3 region: CASSSDRAGLNEKLFF. The CDR3 DNA is TGTGCCAGCAGTTCTGACAGGGCGGGCCTTAATGAAAAACTGTTTTTT. This chain links TRBV6-5 with TRBJ1-4, with 7 bases identical to TRBD1. Per germline, CDR1 MNHEY and CDR2 SVGAGI. V dropped 4 bases and J dropped 4; count of bases not matched to a gene: 9. The CDR3 sequence is 16 residues long.

The genes are TRBV4-1 and TRBJ2-1; TRBD2 matches 12 bases. This CDR3 spans 19 amino acids. V dropped 0 bases and J dropped 9; count of bases not matched to a gene: 15. Germline CDR1 reads MGHRA; CDR2 reads YSYEKL. Here the CDR3 DNA reads TGCGCCAGCAGCCAAGATGATCTCGCCCGGACTAGCGGGAAGAGTGAGCAGTTCTTC. It encodes CASSQDDLARTSGKSEQFF.

V is TRBV9 and J is TRBJ2-7, with 7 positions matching TRBD2. CDR1 is SGDLS, CDR2 YYNGEE, per germline. The junction had 5 bases not matched to a gene; V was cut back by 4 bases and J by 4 bases. CDR3 length: 13 residues. The CDR3 coding sequence is TGTGCCAGCAGCCCGGGGGGACGATACGAGCAGTACTTC. As protein: CASSPGGRYEQYF.

In nucleotides, the CDR3 is TGTGCCAGCAGAGCCACAGGGGGCGATGAAAAACTGTTTTTT. As protein: CASRATGGDEKLFF. The chain links TRBV6-1 to TRBJ1-4, with TRBD1 matching over 9 bases. Germline values: CDR1 MNHNS, CDR2 SASEGT. Trimming took 6 bases from V and 6 from J; bases not matched to a gene: 5. The length of the CDR3 is 14 residues.

The chain employs TRBV4-3 and TRBJ2-5, with 7 positions matching TRBD2. CDR3 length equals 15 residues. V was pared by 1 base and J by 5 bases, with 7 bases of the junction left unmatched. Germline loops: CDR1 LGHNA, CDR2 YSLEER. This chain's CDR3 is CASSQGPGRGETQYF. The CDR3, as DNA: TGCGCCAGCAGCCAAGGCCCAGGGCGGGGGGAGACCCAGTACTTC.

V gene TRBV7-2 combines with J gene TRBJ1-2; 10 bases line up with TRBD1. This CDR3 is 14 amino acids long. Trimming at V came to 8 bases and at J to 5 bases, leaving 8 bases not matched to a gene. CDR1 and CDR2 from the germline V gene are SGHTA and FQGNSA. The chain's CDR3 is CASRTGGLFYGYTF. The CDR3 nucleotides are TGTGCCAGCCGGACAGGGGGATTATTTTATGGCTACACCTTC. The full variable domain, its missing parts supplied by reference TRBV7-2 and TRBJ1-2, is GAGVSQSPSNKVTEKGKDVELRCDPISGHTALYWYRQSLGQGLEFLIYFQGNSAPDKSGLPSDRFSAERTGGSVSTLTIQRTQQEDSAVYLCASRTGGLFYGYTFGSGTRLTVV.

The chain combines TRBV5-1 with TRBJ1-1; a possible D gene is TRBD1 (6 bases). Per germline, CDR1 SGHRS and CDR2 YFSETQ. The V and J ends lost 4 bases and 0 bases respectively, with 13 bases between them. CDR3 length: 15 residues. In DNA, the CDR3 is TGCGCCAGCAGCCTGGGGGCGGGGATGAACACTGAAGCTTTCTTT. Encoded protein: CASSLGAGMNTEAFF.

The chain couples TRBV11-2 to TRBJ1-1; no clear D. CDR1 and CDR2 (germline): SGHAT, FQNNGV. The CDR3 is 11 amino acids. The ends were cut back, 4 bases at V and 7 bases at J, with 7 bases in the middle. The CDR3 reads CASSYGSEAFF. The CDR3 nucleotides read TGTGCCAGCAGCTATGGCAGTGAAGCTTTCTTT.

V usage is TRBV7-7 and J usage is TRBJ2-7; D unclear. Germline V gene sequence: CDR1 SSHAT, CDR2 FNYEAQ (reference sequence). V shed 1 base and J shed 0 bases, with 13 bases lying between them. This CDR3 contains 16 residues. The CDR3 DNA is TGTGCCAGCAGCTTAGGGCCCCTCGGGTCCTCCTACGAGCAGTACTTC. Translating it yields CASSLGPLGSSYEQYF.

The rearrangement links TRBV28 to TRBJ1-1, with 9 bases fitting TRBD1. Germline-derived CDR1 and CDR2 are MDHEN and SYDVKM. The length of the CDR3 is 13 residues. The CDR3 region is CGGQGFGNTEAFF. CDR3 DNA: TGTGGTGGACAGGGGTTTGGGAACACTGAAGCTTTCTTT.

The chain uses TRBV4-3 and TRBJ2-3; 7 nucleotides line up with TRBD2. In germline, CDR1 is LGHNA, CDR2 YSLEER. The CDR3 loop spans 15 amino acids. V gave up 2 bases and J gave up 1 base; unmatched junction bases: 3. Here the CDR3 reads CASSQLLAGTDTQYF. The CDR3 DNA sequence: TGCGCCAGCAGCCAACTTCTAGCGGGCACAGATACGCAGTATTTT.

The chain is built from TRBV5-1 and TRBJ1-6, with TRBD1 matching over 8 bases. Germline CDR1 is SGHRS and CDR2 is YFSETQ. V was clipped by 4 bases and J by 9 bases; unmatched bases: 12. The CDR3 is 16 amino acids. CDR3: CASSARRQGMSSPLHF. The CDR3 DNA follows: TGCGCCAGCAGCGCGAGGAGACAGGGGATGTCTTCACCCCTCCACTTT.

The chain links TRBV7-6 to TRBJ2-2; the match to TRBD1 covers 9 bases. The CDR3 covers 15 residues. Per the germline V gene, CDR1 is SGHVS and CDR2 is FNYEAQ. Trimming removed 5 bases from V and 7 bases from J; junction bases left unmatched: 8. CDR3 sequence: CASSPQGATGGELFF. The CDR3 region has the DNA TGTGCCAGCAGCCCACAGGGGGCAACTGGCGGGGAGCTGTTTTTT.

This clone was seen a handful of times. The chain uses TRBV7-9 and TRBJ1-3, with a tentative D call TRBD1 (5 bases). The germline CDR1 and CDR2 sequences are SEHNR and FQNEAQ (reference sequence). The CDR3 extends over 16 amino acids. Trimming removed 3 bases from V and 4 bases from J, with 16 bases in between. CDR3 region: CASSFPDSNPGNTIYF. The DNA of the CDR3 is TGTGCCAGCAGCTTCCCAGACAGTAACCCAGGAAACACCATATATTTT.

CDR3 amino acids: CASSPAGARGNSPLHF. DNA of the CDR3: TGTGCCAGCTCACCTGCAGGGGCCCGGGGTAATTCACCCCTCCACTTT. The chain links TRBV18 to TRBJ1-6; TRBD1 might be the D (6 bases). This CDR3 has 16 amino acids. V was trimmed by 3 bases and J by 6 bases, leaving 15 bases between them. Germline V CDR1 and CDR2: KGHSH, LQKENI. Using reference TRBV18 and TRBJ1-6 for the parts outside the CDR3, the full variable domain is NAGVMQNPRHLVRRRGQEARLRCSPMKGHSHVYWYRQLPEEGLKFMVYLQKENIIDESGMPKERFSAEFPKEGPSILRIQQVVRGDSAAYFCASSPAGARGNSPLHFGNGTRLTVT.

The rearrangement uses TRBV19 and TRBJ2-6, with TRBD2 identical over 16 bases. Germline V lookup: CDR1 LNHDA, CDR2 SQIVND (reference sequence). Trimming took 5 bases from V and 3 from J; bases not matched to a gene: 4. The CDR3 has 18 residues. CDR3 amino acids: CASSLGLAGGLGANVLTF. The CDR3 bases are TGTGCCAGTAGTTTGGGACTAGCGGGGGGGCTTGGGGCCAACGTCCTGACTTTC.

This clone turned up a few times. This chain connects TRBV7-3 to TRBJ2-7; tentative D call: TRBD1 (6 bases). This CDR3 spans 13 amino acids. The germline V gene encodes CDR1 SGHTA and CDR2 FQGTGA. V was clipped by 5 bases and J by 5 bases, with 13 bases between them. DNA for the CDR3: TGTGCCAGCAGCGACCAGGGGCCCCACGAGCAGTACTTC. Its translation: CASSDQGPHEQYF.